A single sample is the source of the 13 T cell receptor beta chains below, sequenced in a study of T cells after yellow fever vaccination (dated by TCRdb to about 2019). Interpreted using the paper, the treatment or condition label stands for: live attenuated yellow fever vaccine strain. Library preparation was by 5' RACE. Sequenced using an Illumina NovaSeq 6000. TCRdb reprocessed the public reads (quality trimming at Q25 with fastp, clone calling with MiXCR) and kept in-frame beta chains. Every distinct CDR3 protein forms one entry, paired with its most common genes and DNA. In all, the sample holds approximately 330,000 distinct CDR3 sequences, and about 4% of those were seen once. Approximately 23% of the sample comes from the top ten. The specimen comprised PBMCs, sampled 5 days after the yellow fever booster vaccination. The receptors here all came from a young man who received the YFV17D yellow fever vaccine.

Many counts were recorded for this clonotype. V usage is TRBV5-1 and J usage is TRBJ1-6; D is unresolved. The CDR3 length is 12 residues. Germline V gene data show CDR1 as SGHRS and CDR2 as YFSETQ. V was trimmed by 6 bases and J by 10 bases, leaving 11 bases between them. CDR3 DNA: TGCGCCAGCAAGGGAGAAGGGTCACCCCTCCACTTT. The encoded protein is CASKGEGSPLHF. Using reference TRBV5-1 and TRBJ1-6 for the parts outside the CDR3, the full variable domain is KAGVTQTPRYLIKTRGQQVTLSCSPISGHRSVSWYQQTPGQGLQFLFEYFSETQRNKGNFPGRFSGRQFSNSRSEMNVSTLELGDSALYLCASKGEGSPLHFGNGTRLTVT.

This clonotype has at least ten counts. CDR3 protein: CASSQEPGMGQPQHF. In DNA, the CDR3 is TGTGCCAGCAGCCAAGAACCAGGGATGGGGCAGCCCCAGCATTTT. This sequence joins TRBV3-1 and TRBJ1-5; D perhaps matches TRBD1 (5 bases). The CDR3 sequence is 15 residues long. V lost 0 bases and J lost 7, with 13 bases in between. Germline V gene sequence: CDR1 LGHDT, CDR2 YNNKEL (reference sequence).

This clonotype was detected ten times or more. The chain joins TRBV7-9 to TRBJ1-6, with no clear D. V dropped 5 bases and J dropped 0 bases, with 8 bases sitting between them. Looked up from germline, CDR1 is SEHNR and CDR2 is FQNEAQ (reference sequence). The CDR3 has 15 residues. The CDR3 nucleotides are TGTGCCAGCAGCGGGGAAAGCTCCTATAATTCACCCCTCCACTTT. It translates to CASSGESSYNSPLHF.

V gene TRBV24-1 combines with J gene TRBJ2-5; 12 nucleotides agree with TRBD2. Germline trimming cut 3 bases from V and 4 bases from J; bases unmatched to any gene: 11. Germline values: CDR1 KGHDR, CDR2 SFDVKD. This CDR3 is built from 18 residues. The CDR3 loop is CATSDGLAGRSGLETQYF. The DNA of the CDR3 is TGTGCCACCAGTGATGGACTAGCGGGGAGAAGCGGATTAGAGACCCAGTACTTC.

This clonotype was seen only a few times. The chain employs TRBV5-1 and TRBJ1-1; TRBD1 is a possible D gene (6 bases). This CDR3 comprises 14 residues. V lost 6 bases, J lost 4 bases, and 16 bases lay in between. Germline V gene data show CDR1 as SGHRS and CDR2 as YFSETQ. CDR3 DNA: TGCGCCAGCACGTCAGGCGAAGGGGGCACTGAAGCTTTCTTT. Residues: CASTSGEGGTEAFF.

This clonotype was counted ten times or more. CDR3 bases: TGCGCCAGCAGCTTCTATGGGACAGGGGCCGCTTTCTTT. Protein: CASSFYGTGAAFF. The rearrangement uses TRBV5-1 and TRBJ1-1; 10 bases align to TRBD1. With V trimmed by 2 bases and J by 11 bases, 6 bases remained unmatched. CDR3 length equals 13 residues. Germline V gene lookup returns CDR1 SGHRS and CDR2 YFSETQ.

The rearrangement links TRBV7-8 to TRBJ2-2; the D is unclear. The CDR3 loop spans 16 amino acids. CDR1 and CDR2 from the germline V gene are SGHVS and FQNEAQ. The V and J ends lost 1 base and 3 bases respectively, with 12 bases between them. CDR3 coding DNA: TGTGCCAGCAGCTTAGTTGCATGGACGCACACCGGGGAGCTGTTTTTT. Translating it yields CASSLVAWTHTGELFF. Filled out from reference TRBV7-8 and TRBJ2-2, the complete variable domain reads GAGVSQSPRYKVAKRGQDVALRCDPISGHVSLFWYQQALGQGPEFLTYFQNEAQLDKSGLPSDRFFAERPEGSVSTLKIQRTQQEDSAVYLCASSLVAWTHTGELFFGEGSRLTVL.

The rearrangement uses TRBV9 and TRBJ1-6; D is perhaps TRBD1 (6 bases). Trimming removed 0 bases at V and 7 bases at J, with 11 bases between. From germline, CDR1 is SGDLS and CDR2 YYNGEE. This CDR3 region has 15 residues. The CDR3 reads CASSVVGGGNSPLHF. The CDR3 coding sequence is TGTGCCAGCAGCGTAGTGGGAGGGGGGAATTCACCCCTCCACTTT.

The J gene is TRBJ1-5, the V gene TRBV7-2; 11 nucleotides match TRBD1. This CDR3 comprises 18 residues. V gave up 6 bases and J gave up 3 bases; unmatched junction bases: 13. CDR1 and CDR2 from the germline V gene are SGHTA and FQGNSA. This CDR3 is CASSFSGTGGGNNQPQHF. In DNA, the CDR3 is TGTGCCAGCAGTTTTTCCGGGACAGGGGGTGGAAACAATCAGCCCCAGCATTTT.

The CDR3 DNA reads TGTGCCAGCAGCTTTGAGGGGGGTTGGGAGCAGTACGTC. This sequence encodes CASSFEGGWEQYV. V and J are TRBV7-9 and TRBJ2-7, with D perhaps given as TRBD1 or TRBD2 (6 bases each). The CDR3 totals 13 residues. Germline V CDR1 and CDR2: SEHNR, FQNEAQ (reference sequence). The germline V and J ends were trimmed by 3 bases and 7 bases, with 13 bases remaining between them.

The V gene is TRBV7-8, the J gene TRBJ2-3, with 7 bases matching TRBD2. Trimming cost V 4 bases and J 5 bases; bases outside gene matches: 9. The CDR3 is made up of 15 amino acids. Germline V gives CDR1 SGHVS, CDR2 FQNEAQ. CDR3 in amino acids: CASSYLAVGRDTQYF. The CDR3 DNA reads TGTGCCAGCAGCTATCTAGCGGTTGGTCGAGATACGCAGTATTTT.

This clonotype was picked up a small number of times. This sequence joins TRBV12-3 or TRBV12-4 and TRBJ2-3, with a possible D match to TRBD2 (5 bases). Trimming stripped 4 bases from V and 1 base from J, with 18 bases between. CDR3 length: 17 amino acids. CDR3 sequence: CASSYAVGRAGTDTQYF. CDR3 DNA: TGTGCCAGCAGTTACGCCGTAGGGCGGGCCGGCACAGATACGCAGTATTTT.

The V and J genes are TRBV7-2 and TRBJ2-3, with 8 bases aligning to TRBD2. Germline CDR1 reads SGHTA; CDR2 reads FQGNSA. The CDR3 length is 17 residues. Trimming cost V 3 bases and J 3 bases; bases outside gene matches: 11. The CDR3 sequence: CASSFLPGGARTDTQYF. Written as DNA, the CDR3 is TGTGCCAGCAGCTTTCTTCCGGGGGGGGCGAGGACAGATACGCAGTATTTT.